A selection of T cell receptor beta chains follows, all from one sample in a study of immune reconstitution after stem cell transplant in scleroderma. MiXCR was run by TCRdb on the RT-PCR reads, yielding one entry per CDR3 protein. The sample yields approximately 5,000 distinct CDR3 sequences, 7.5% to 9.5% seen once. Sample acquisition took place before or after autologous hematopoietic stem cell transplantation (not recorded which). The receptor source for this set is a male donor with systemic sclerosis. Both conserved end residues are part of each CDR3. A D gene is named only where the DNA matches it firmly. Clone sizes are given selectively: once, few, many, or a class where the clone is expanded.

abundance,d_gene,j_gene,v_gene,CDR3nt,CDR3aa
NA,NA,TRBJ2-1,TRBV14,TGTGCCAGCAGCCGCAAACACTACGCTGAGCAGTTCTTC,CASSRKHYAEQFF
NA,TRBD1,TRBJ2-7,TRBV4-1,TGCGCCAGCAGCCCCCGACAGGGGGCTTCCTACGAGCAGTACTTC,CASSPRQGASYEQYF
few,NA,TRBJ1-2,TRBV20-1,TGCAGTGCTAGAGATGACTCAGAATCCTATGGCTACACCTTC,CSARDDSESYGYTF
few,NA,TRBJ1-3,TRBV5-6,TGTGCCAGCAGCTCTACAGAAAACACCATATATTTT,CASSSTENTIYF
medium-sized,TRBD2,TRBJ2-1,TRBV29-1,TGCAGCGTTGATACCCTAGCGGGAAGCAATGAGCAGTTCTTC,CSVDTLAGSNEQFF
few,NA,TRBJ2-1,TRBV20-1,TGCAGTGCTAGGCCACGGGACAAATCTTTCCTACTAAACAATGAGCAGTTCTTC,CSARPRDKSFLLNNEQFF
few,TRBD1,TRBJ2-2,TRBV6-5,TGTGCCAGCAGTTTGAGGGGGCTGAGGGCCGGGGAGCTGTTTTTT,CASSLRGLRAGELFF
few,NA,TRBJ2-1,TRBV27,TGTGCCAGCAGTTTATCGTGGGGCAATGAGCAGTTCTTC,CASSLSWGNEQFF
large,NA,TRBJ2-3,TRBV10-1,TGCGCCAGCAGTCCGTGGGGGAGCCCAGATACGCAGTATTTT,CASSPWGSPDTQYF
medium-sized,NA,TRBJ1-2,TRBV5-1,TGCGCCAGCAGTTTAGAGGGGACTGGCTACACCTTC,CASSLEGTGYTF
medium-sized,TRBD1,TRBJ2-2,TRBV6-1,TGTGCCAGCAGTCTGGGACAGGCAAACACCGGGGAGCTGTTTTTT,CASSLGQANTGELFF
few,TRBD2,TRBJ2-3,TRBV20-1,TGCAGTGCTCGACTAGCGGGAGATAGGTCAGATACGCAGTATTTT,CSARLAGDRSDTQYF
NA,NA,TRBJ2-7,TRBV15,TGTGCCACCAGCATGAGGACGGGGACCTACGAGCAGTACTTC,CATSMRTGTYEQYF
NA,TRBD1,TRBJ2-7,TRBV29-1,TGCAGCGTGGCCGGGACAGGGTACGGCGAGCAGTACTTC,CSVAGTGYGEQYF
NA,NA,TRBJ2-1,TRBV14,TGTGCCAGCAGCCAAGGTGGCAGGGCATACAATGAGCAGTTCTTC,CASSQGGRAYNEQFF
few,TRBD2,TRBJ2-1,TRBV5-1,TGCGCCAGCAGCGTCCTAGCGGGATCTGACAATGAGCAGTTCTTC,CASSVLAGSDNEQFF
NA,TRBD2,TRBJ2-1,TRBV19,TGTGCCAGTAGTATGACTAGCGGGTCCTCCTACAATGAGCAGTTCTTC,CASSMTSGSSYNEQFF
large,TRBD2,TRBJ2-3,TRBV7-3,TGTGCCAGCAGCTTTAGCGGGGAGGGAGATACGCAGTATTTT,CASSFSGEGDTQYF
large,TRBD1,TRBJ2-7,TRBV7-2,TGTGCCAGCAGCTTAGGGTGGGACAGCTCCTACGAGCAGTACTTC,CASSLGWDSSYEQYF
medium-sized,NA,TRBJ2-7,TRBV7-2,TGTGCCAGCAGCCTAAACCTAGGGGACGAGCAGTACTTC,CASSLNLGDEQYF
few,NA,TRBJ2-2,TRBV29-1,TGCAGCGCAGACAAGGGGAACACCGGGGAGCTGTTTTTT,CSADKGNTGELFF
NA,NA,TRBJ2-4,TRBV5-8,TGTGCCAGCAGCTTGGCCCCATCGGGAGCCAAAAACATTCAGTACTTC,CASSLAPSGAKNIQYF
once,TRBD1,TRBJ2-7,TRBV5-5,TGTGCCAGCAGCCAACAGGGGGCCTACGAGCAGTACTTC,CASSQQGAYEQYF
few,TRBD1,TRBJ2-1,TRBV5-8,TGTGCCAGCAGCCTGGGGACAGGTAGACACAATGAGCAGTTCTTC,CASSLGTGRHNEQFF
NA,NA,TRBJ2-6,TRBV28,TGTGCCAGCAGTTTAGTGGGGGCCAGCTCTGGGGCCAACGTCCTGACTTTC,CASSLVGASSGANVLTF
NA,NA,TRBJ2-7,TRBV20-1,TGCAGTGCAACACACCAGGAAATCTCCTACGAGCAGTACTTC,CSATHQEISYEQYF
NA,NA,TRBJ1-4,TRBV12-3/TRBV12-4,TGTGCCAGCACTCCTTTTTATGGCCCCAATGAAAAACTGTTTTTT,CASTPFYGPNEKLFF
NA,NA,TRBJ2-1,TRBV30,TGTACCTGGAGTGGTACCTCGGACAATGAGCAGTTCTTC,CTWSGTSDNEQFF
few,NA,TRBJ2-1,TRBV7-2,TGTGCCAGCAGCTTAGTGCGGAGGGAGCAGTTCTTC,CASSLVRREQFF
NA,NA,TRBJ2-3,TRBV18,TGTGCCAGCTCACTACGGAATCGGGGCACAGATACGCAGTATTTT,CASSLRNRGTDTQYF
NA,TRBD1,TRBJ2-3,TRBV5-1,TGCGCCAGCAGCTCATACATGGGACAGGGTACAGATACGCAGTATTTT,CASSSYMGQGTDTQYF
few,NA,TRBJ1-1,TRBV5-1,TGCGCCAGCAGCTCAGGATCTGAAGCTTTCTTT,CASSSGSEAFF
medium-sized,TRBD2,TRBJ2-2,TRBV7-2,TGTGCCAGCAGCCCAATACCGGGACTAGGGGACACCGGGGAGCTGTTTTTT,CASSPIPGLGDTGELFF
NA,TRBD2,TRBJ2-6,TRBV20-1,TGCAGTGCCTCCCGGGGGGGCTCTGGGGCCAACGTCCTGACTTTC,CSASRGGSGANVLTF
NA,NA,TRBJ2-2,TRBV28,TGTGCCAGCAGTCCCATCGGGGGCGGGGAGCTGTTTTTT,CASSPIGGGELFF
medium-sized,NA,TRBJ2-1,TRBV24-1,TGTGCCACCAGTGGTGTTTACAATGAGCAGTTCTTC,CATSGVYNEQFF
NA,NA,TRBJ2-3,TRBV7-3,TGTGCCAGCAGCTCGGACGGAACAGATACGCAGTATTTT,CASSSDGTDTQYF
NA,TRBD1,TRBJ1-4,TRBV27,TGTGCCAGCGGACAACAGGGGGAGAGGGAAAAACTGTTTTTT,CASGQQGEREKLFF
medium-sized,NA,TRBJ1-6,TRBV5-1,TGCGCCAGCAGCTTGGCCGGGGCCAATTCACCCCTCCACTTT,CASSLAGANSPLHF
NA,TRBD1,TRBJ2-7,TRBV19,TGTGCCAGTAGTACCGGACAGGGCTCCTACGGGCAGTACTTC,CASSTGQGSYGQYF
NA,NA,TRBJ2-3,TRBV20-1,TGCAGTGCTAGAGATTTTCAGCTTGCTACAGATACGCAGTATTTT,CSARDFQLATDTQYF
medium-sized,NA,TRBJ2-7,TRBV6-6,TGTGCCAGCAGCCCCAACGAGCAGTACTTC,CASSPNEQYF
NA,NA,TRBJ2-1,TRBV9,TGTGCCAGCAGCGCGTCCAGGGATGAGCAGTTCTTC,CASSASRDEQFF
few,NA,TRBJ2-1,TRBV5-1,TGCGCCAGCAGCTTCGGGACACCCTACAATGAGCAGTTCTTC,CASSFGTPYNEQFF
NA,TRBD1,TRBJ1-6,TRBV15,TGTGCCACCAGCAGAGGACCGGACAGGGGGGATTCACCCCTCCACTTT,CATSRGPDRGDSPLHF
NA,NA,TRBJ2-6,TRBV28,TGTGCCAGCAGCCTAATAGGGATCTCTGGGGCCAACGTCCTGACTTTC,CASSLIGISGANVLTF
medium-sized,NA,TRBJ1-6,TRBV6-6,TGTGCCAGCAGTTACCAGGTCTATAATTCACCCCTCCACTTT,CASSYQVYNSPLHF
few,TRBD1,TRBJ1-2,TRBV18,TGTGCCAGCTCACCAAGTCAGGGGGCAAACTATGGCTACACCTTC,CASSPSQGANYGYTF
NA,TRBD2,TRBJ2-1,TRBV7-9,TGTGCCAGCAGCCGGGGGGTAGCGGGTTCATCGGGTTCCTACAATGAGCAGTTCTTC,CASSRGVAGSSGSYNEQFF
medium-sized,NA,TRBJ1-3,TRBV20-1,TGCAGTGCACACATTCGGGGCTGGGAACAAAACACCATATATTTT,CSAHIRGWEQNTIYF
medium-sized,TRBD2,TRBJ2-1,TRBV29-1,TGCAGCGTACAGCCAGCGGGAATCGTCAATGAGCAGTTCTTC,CSVQPAGIVNEQFF
NA,NA,TRBJ1-2,TRBV5-1,TGCGCCAGCAGCTTGGCGGTGGGGGCGTTTGGCTACACCTTC,CASSLAVGAFGYTF
large,TRBD2,TRBJ2-3,TRBV7-2,TGTGCCAGCAGCTTATTTACTACGCGGGGGGCTACAGATACGCAGTATTTT,CASSLFTTRGATDTQYF
NA,NA,TRBJ1-5,TRBV20-1,TGCAGTGCTAGAGATGGAGGGTTTGATCAGCCCCAGCATTTT,CSARDGGFDQPQHF
medium-sized,TRBD2,TRBJ2-1,TRBV7-2,TGTGCCAGCAGCCCCTTTCGCCTAGCGGGAGGGTTCCCGAGCTCCTACAATGAGCAGTTCTTC,CASSPFRLAGGFPSSYNEQFF
NA,NA,TRBJ2-2,TRBV5-5,TGTGCCAGCAGCTTCCAGGGAAGCACCGGGGAGCTGTTTTTT,CASSFQGSTGELFF
NA,NA,TRBJ1-1,TRBV6-4,TGTGCCAGCAGTCACTTAACCGGGACGGTTCTTTTCTTT,CASSHLTGTVLFF